This T cell receptor beta chain was obtained from a study of cytomegalovirus exposure and HLA in healthy donors. Study at large: In an earlier analysis, 95 million to 140 million unique TCR beta sequences were found from some 180 million T cells.

This PCR relied on a set of 60 Vbeta primers and 13 Jbeta primers. Sequenced by immunoSEQ multiplex PCR; TCRdb stores in-frame clones only, minus some. This sample has over 150,000 clones, with approximately 78% found just once. The V segment lost 5 bases and the J segment 5 bases; nucleotides outside the gene matches: 12. The CDR3 runs 16 residues. The germline gives CDR1 SGDLS, CDR2 YYNGEE. This receptor was obtained from a girl aged 2 to 9 in good health and CMV-seropositive. The chain has TRBV9 and TRBJ1-1, with 10 positions matching TRBD1. Sequencing used PBMCs. DNA of the CDR3: TGTGCCAGCAGTGCAGACAGGGGGCGAGCGAGTACTGAAGCTTTCTTT. Translating gives CASSADRGRASTEAFF. Filled out from reference TRBV9 and TRBJ1-1, the complete variable domain reads DSGVTQTPKHLITATGQRVTLRCSPRSGDLSVYWYQQSLDQGLQFLIQYYNGEERAKGNILERFSAQQFPDLHSELNLSSLELGDSALYFCASSADRGRASTEAFFGQGTRLTVV.